Following are 22 T cell receptor beta chains from one sample sequenced in a study of T cells in Graves' hyperthyroidism and ophthalmopathy. Regions amplified from RNA transcripts were the TCR beta CDR3 regions. The study used the HTBI primer set for a first-round RT-PCR of the TCR CDR3. TCRdb reprocessed the multiplex PCR reads via MiXCR and lists one record per CDR3 protein. Among fewer than 400,000 distinct CDR3 sequences listed, just under 25% were seen once. Sequenced: blood. Source of these receptors: a man aged 45-65 years with Graves' hyperthyroidism.

The sample holds a few counts of this clonotype. The J gene is TRBJ2-1, the V gene TRBV7-9; a possible D gene is TRBD1 (5 bases). In germline, CDR1 is SEHNR, CDR2 FQNEAQ (reference sequence). Trimming shortened V by 5 bases and J by 0 bases, and 8 bases separated the two germline ends. The CDR3 covers 14 residues. CDR3: CASSHDSSYNEQFF. The CDR3 bases are TGTGCCAGCAGCCATGACAGCTCCTACAATGAGCAGTTCTTC.

In its sample, this clonotype was seen many times. The chain uses TRBV20-1 and TRBJ2-2; D unresolved. The germline gives CDR1 DFQATT, CDR2 SNEGSKA (reference sequence). V dropped 6 bases and J dropped 6 bases, with 14 bases sitting between them. The CDR3 contains 13 residues. CDR3 nucleotides: TGCAGTGCGGTCCGAGAAAGTGCCGGGGAGCTGTTTTTT. It specifies CSAVRESAGELFF.

This clonotype turned up a few times. The gene calls are TRBV5-1 and TRBJ1-2; a weak D match, TRBD1 (5 bases). CDR3 length: 15 residues. The germline V and J ends were trimmed by 0 bases and 7 bases, with 16 bases remaining between them. CDR1 is SGHRS and CDR2 is YFSETQ in the germline V gene. CDR3 in amino acids: CASSLAGTSFGGYTF. CDR3 sequence (DNA): TGCGCCAGCAGCTTGGCAGGGACTAGTTTCGGTGGCTACACCTTC.

This clonotype was counted many times. The J gene is TRBJ1-1, the V gene TRBV2; no definite D call. Looked up from germline, CDR1 is SNHLY and CDR2 is FYNNEI. This CDR3 comprises 14 residues. Trimming took 3 bases from V and 1 from J, leaving 9 bases between them. The CDR3 coding sequence is TGTGCCAGCAGTGACGGGGTGTCGAACACTGAAGCTTTCTTT. It codes for CASSDGVSNTEAFF.

Concerning this clonotype itself: Germline is not matched at one junction end, which may reflect a read error. This sequence joins TRBV7-3 and TRBJ2-3; 11 nucleotides line up with TRBD2. The CDR3 loop spans 16 amino acids. Germline V CDR1 and CDR2: SGHTA, FQGTGA. The CDR3 DNA is TGTGCCGGCAGCGTCGGGACTAGCGGCTTCACAGATACGCAGTATTTT. Its translation is CAGSVGTSGFTDTQYF.

This clonotype showed up just once. The chain uses TRBV6-1 and TRBJ2-7; D could derive from TRBD1 or TRBD2 (6 bases each). CDR3 size: 16 residues. The germline V gene has CDR1 MNHNS and CDR2 SASEGT. V lost 5 bases to trimming and J lost 6 bases, with 23 bases between them. CDR3 loop: CASSTLLQGKGGEQYF. DNA of the CDR3: TGTGCCAGCAGTACACTCCTTCAGGGGAAGGGGGGCGAGCAGTACTTC.

This clonotype was recorded at least ten times. This chain links TRBV28 with TRBJ2-1; tentatively, D is TRBD2 (6 bases). Germline V lookup: CDR1 MDHEN, CDR2 SYDVKM. There are 10 residues in the CDR3. In DNA, the CDR3 is TGTGCGAGCGGGTTACTTGAGCAGTTCTTC. Translation gives CASGLLEQFF. Drawing the rest from reference TRBV28 and TRBJ2-1, the complete variable domain is DVKVTQSSRYLVKRTGEKVFLECVQDMDHENMFWYRQDPGLGLRLIYFSYDVKMKEKGDIPEGYSVSREKKERFSLILESASTNQTSMYLCASGLLEQFFGPGTRLTVL.

This rearrangement joins TRBV19 to TRBJ1-4; D call uncertain. The CDR3 consists of 16 residues. The germline V gene has CDR1 LNHDA and CDR2 SQIVND (reference sequence). The ends were cut back, 7 bases at V and 5 bases at J, with 20 bases in the middle. The CDR3 spells CASTKQKTAGNEKLFF. CDR3 bases: TGTGCCAGTACCAAACAGAAGACGGCGGGGAATGAAAAACTGTTTTTT.

This clonotype has only a few counts. The chain has TRBV18 and TRBJ1-1; D not resolved. Trimming removed 4 bases from V and 8 bases from J, with 11 bases in between. The V gene's germline CDR1 is KGHSH and CDR2 LQKENI. CDR3 length: 12 amino acids. CDR3 DNA: TGTGCCAGCTCACTCAACACCTGGGAAGCTTTCTTT. This encodes CASSLNTWEAFF.

In its sample, this clonotype was seen many times. CDR3 DNA sequence: TGCAGCGTGGGTAACGCTGAAGCTTTCTTT. Translated, it gives CSVGNAEAFF. This chain uses TRBV29-1 with TRBJ1-1; D not resolved. Trimming shortened V by 6 bases and J by 6 bases, and 8 bases separated the two germline ends. The CDR3 spans 10 residues. CDR1 SQVTM and CDR2 ANQGSEA come from the germline V gene. Together with reference TRBV29-1 and TRBJ1-1, the CDR3 gives the full variable domain: SAVISQKPSRDICQRGTSLTIQCQVDSQVTMMFWYRQQPGQSLTLIATANQGSEATYESGFVIDKFPISRPNLTFSTLTVSNMSPEDSSIYLCSVGNAEAFFGQGTRLTVV.

This clonotype has only a few counts. V and J are TRBV20-1 and TRBJ2-1; 7 bases map to TRBD2. The CDR3 runs to 16 residues. Germline values: CDR1 DFQATT, CDR2 SNEGSKA (reference sequence). V lost 5 bases to trimming and J lost 0 bases; unmatched junction nucleotides: 10. CDR3 sequence (DNA): TGCAGTGCTCCAGCGGCGGGAGCTAACTCCTACAATGAGCAGTTCTTC. Amino acid sequence: CSAPAAGANSYNEQFF.

The sample holds a few counts of this clonotype. This rearrangement joins TRBV7-2 to TRBJ2-5; D gene uncertain. The germline V and J ends were trimmed by 5 bases and 2 bases, with 18 bases remaining between them. Germline CDR1 is SGHTA and CDR2 is FQGNSA. The CDR3 sequence is 16 residues long. The DNA of the CDR3 is TGTGCCAGCAGCGAGGCAGGTGGCCGTTTACAAGAGACCCAGTACTTC. Translated, it gives CASSEAGGRLQETQYF.

The CDR3 spells CASRFAGQGNSPLHF. In nucleotides, the CDR3 is TGTGCCAGCAGGTTCGCGGGACAAGGGAATTCACCCCTCCACTTT. The V gene is TRBV5-5, the J gene TRBJ1-6; TRBD1 is a possible D gene (6 bases). The ends were cut back, 5 bases at V and 7 bases at J, with 16 bases in the middle. From germline, CDR1 is SGHKS and CDR2 YYEKEE (reference sequence). The CDR3 is 15 amino acids.

J is TRBJ2-1 and V is TRBV7-3; 9 bases map to TRBD1. Germline V gives CDR1 SGHTA, CDR2 FQGTGA. The V and J ends lost 6 bases and 7 bases, in that order; junction bases with no gene match: 10. The CDR3 runs 15 residues. DNA of the CDR3: TGTGCCAGCAGTCAGACAGGGGGTATTGGAAATGAGCAGTTCTTC. It encodes CASSQTGGIGNEQFF.

This clonotype was counted at least ten times. The chain uses TRBV12-3 or TRBV12-4 and TRBJ2-1; no clear D gene. The CDR3 length is 17 residues. V was cut by 5 bases and J by 5 bases, with 22 bases left in between. The CDR3, as DNA: TGTGCCAGCAGTGCCTCACTCTCCGGCGGTTGGGACAATGAGCAGTTCTTC. It specifies CASSASLSGGWDNEQFF.

The chain employs TRBV7-9 and TRBJ1-1; 7 nucleotides line up with TRBD1. The V and J ends lost 3 bases and 4 bases, in that order; junction bases with no gene match: 5. CDR3 length: 14 residues. Germline V gene lookup returns CDR1 SEHNR and CDR2 FQNEAQ (reference sequence). The chain's CDR3 is CASSFNRGGTEAFF. CDR3 in DNA: TGTGCCAGCAGCTTCAACAGGGGTGGCACTGAAGCTTTCTTT.

This clonotype came up many times. J is TRBJ2-3 and V is TRBV29-1; D is undetermined. The CDR3 extends over 15 amino acids. In germline, CDR1 is SQVTM, CDR2 ANQGSEA. V was pared by 0 bases and J by 4 bases, with 14 bases between. The CDR3 DNA reads as TGCAGCGTTGAAGAGAACGTTCTGGTGTCAGATACGCAGTATTTT. Amino acids: CSVEENVLVSDTQYF.

The chain employs TRBV24-1 and TRBJ1-5, with 8 bases fitting TRBD1. V trimming: 10 bases; J trimming: 5 bases; junction bases outside the gene matches: 6. The CDR3 is 13 amino acids. Per germline, CDR1 KGHDR and CDR2 SFDVKD. CDR3 amino acids: CATADRGDQPQHF. DNA for the CDR3: TGTGCCACTGCCGACAGGGGAGATCAGCCCCAGCATTTT.

This clonotype was picked up many times. The rearrangement links TRBV7-2 to TRBJ2-4; possibly TRBD2 for D (6 bases). In germline, CDR1 is SGHTA, CDR2 FQGNSA. V lost 3 bases and J 0 bases, leaving 6 bases between the germline ends. The CDR3 length is 14 residues. The CDR3 region is CASSLGLAKNIQYF. The CDR3 coding sequence is TGTGCCAGCAGCTTGGGACTAGCCAAAAACATTCAGTACTTC.

This sequence joins TRBV18 and TRBJ2-3; 12 bases line up with TRBD2. V shed 3 bases, J shed 6 bases, and the junction held 4 bases outside the gene matches. The V gene's germline CDR1 is KGHSH and CDR2 LQKENI. There are 15 residues in the CDR3. CDR3 amino acids: CASSPPTSGRDTQYF. The CDR3 nucleotides read TGTGCCAGCTCACCTCCCACTAGCGGGAGGGATACGCAGTATTTT.

This clonotype was observed a few times. The chain employs TRBV27 and TRBJ2-5; TRBD1 is a possible D gene (6 bases). Germline CDR1 and CDR2: MNHEY and SMNVEV (reference sequence). Deletions cut 2 bases from V and 5 bases from J, with 12 bases between. The CDR3 sequence is 14 residues long. The CDR3 here is CASSLKQGGETQYF. The CDR3 DNA sequence: TGTGCCAGCAGTTTAAAACAGGGCGGTGAGACCCAGTACTTC.

The genes are TRBV29-1 and TRBJ2-1; 14 bases match TRBD2. CDR1 is SQVTM, CDR2 ANQGSEA, per germline. The CDR3 covers 14 residues. The trim removed 3 bases at V and 11 bases at J, leaving 6 bases unmatched. In DNA, the CDR3 is TGCAGCGTTGAGGTGGGGACTAGCGGGAGTCAGCAGTTCTTC. It is translated as CSVEVGTSGSQQFF.